This paragraph reports one T cell receptor beta chain. This clonotype was counted at least ten times. The antigen it recognizes is unknown. No base quality values were provided; no much bigger clone lies one nucleotide off. Taken from cysteine to phenylalanine, the CDR3 has 17 residues. Just CDR3 DNA is preserved here, 51 bases in frame from base 1. The germline V gene (reference sequence) sets CDR1 to MNHEY and CDR2 to SMNVEV. Trimming accounts for 5 bases at V and 5 bases at J, while the number of junction bases matched to no gene is 16. This sample is part of a study of read filtering for tumor transcriptome and immune sequencing (dated by TCRdb to 2018 to 2020). Study-wide context: The cohort had around 18 male and more than 12 female patients with a mean age of about 70 years, ranging from 47 to 80. Under revised international staging, roughly 8 patients fell into R-ISS I, 15 to 20 into R-ISS II and six or seven into R-ISS III. As a main aim, a read-filtering strategy for immune repertoire data was addressed, with the specific question being whether clonotypes supported by a single read should be removed. TCR-region mapped reads per sample ranged from about 3.5 to 10.27 million with IR-seq versus only about 80 to 1,300 with RNA-seq. TCR repertoires obtained by targeted immune repertoire sequencing and by bulk whole-transcriptome sequencing performed on the same bone marrow samples were compared. After DNase treatment, whole-transcriptome libraries were prepared using the TruSeq RNA Access Library Prep Kit.

The investigation overall reported the following: Compared with RNA-seq, IR-seq captured clonotypes at much greater depth and more reliably, and a smaller IR-seq throughput was enough to identify most of the shared clonotypes. Rather than purified T cells, the sorted CD138-negative fraction was a mixed bone marrow immune population. The correlation between IR-seq and RNA-seq shared clonotype proportions was increased by removal of single-read clonotypes. Single-read clonotypes made up about four fifths of clonotypes but 3% to 3.5% of total reads in IR-seq, and less than 75% of clonotypes and roughly 45% of reads in RNA-seq.

TCR libraries were constructed from roughly 380 ng RNA using the Immunoverse kit, and molecular barcoded adaptors covering alpha/delta and beta/gamma chains were employed. TCR library preparation used the same RNA that was used for transcriptome sequencing. Sequencing of TCR libraries was carried out on an Illumina HiSeq 4000 with 2 x 150 cycles. The published analysis was carried out like this. Using MiXCR, which included quality filtering and error correction, TCR reads were aligned to human V, D, J and C references and then assembled into CDR3 clonotypes. The tcR package in R was used to analyze clonotype counts and gene usage diversity. Raw mapping reads were checked after the RNA-seq reads had been mapped by STAR aligner version 2.5.3a onto the human GRCh37 genome. To test how sequencing depth affects detected clonotypes, IR-seq fastq files were randomly downsampled with Seqtk 1.3. TCRdb reworked the public reads: Q25 trimming with fastp, MiXCR clone assembly, productive beta chains retained. Each entry merges the rows of one CDR3 protein and shows their most common DNA and genes. What appears here as the V and J calls and clone size reflects TCRdb's work, not the paper's. The sample table contains over 50,000 distinct CDR3 sequences; only one count was recorded for about a fifth of them. The ten top clones hold more than 12% of the sample.

Bone marrow was sampled from every patient at the time of active disease. Ficoll-Hypaque density gradient centrifugation was used to isolate bone marrow mononuclear cells. CD138-negative cells were obtained by negative selection after labeling with CD138 magnetic microbeads on a MACS separator, removing myeloma plasma cells. Flow cytometry on an Attune NxT with CD138 antibodies was used to check the purity of the isolated cells. Total RNA was extracted using TRIzol reagent and was quantified on a NanoDrop spectrophotometer. For each patient, paired RNA-seq and IR-seq were run on the CD138-negative bone marrow sample from that patient.

The sequence was obtained from a donor at least 40 years old with multiple myeloma. The sequencing sample was made of a population of CD138-negative cells sorted from bone marrow. The cell subset or site label here, explained by the study, means: bone marrow mononuclear cells depleted of CD138+ plasma/myeloma cells by negative magnetic selection. The rearrangement joined TRBV27 to TRBJ2-5; a stretch of 8 junction bases matches TRBD1. The CDR3 corresponds to CASSPHTRTGLEETQYF. The nucleotide sequence is TGTGCCAGCAGTCCTCACACCCGGACAGGGTTGGAGGAGACCCAGTACTTC.